The present entry profiles one T cell receptor (beta chain) with its context. This sample is part of a study of patients and donors after allogeneic stem cell transplantation. The CDR3 spans 16 residues. CDR1 and CDR2 from the germline V gene are MNHEY and SVGAGI. Trimming cost V 4 bases and J 8 bases; bases outside gene matches: 10. TCRdb independently ran MiXCR on the RT-PCR reads; one entry per CDR3 protein. The table has around 150,000 distinct CDR3 sequences, approximately 31% seen once. This chain connects TRBV6-5 to TRBJ2-1; 11 nucleotides match TRBD2. This sequence was found in a human donor who was either an allogeneic HSCT recipient or a stem cell or donor lymphocyte infusion donor (not recorded which). It is not recorded whose cells these are; they may come from a transplant donor. The sample taken for sequencing was blood, either unsorted or a sorted T cell fraction (not recorded which). The CDR3 DNA sequence: TGTGCCAGCAGTTTAGCGGGAGGGCCTCAAGTAGATGAGCAGTTCTTC. Encoded protein: CASSLAGGPQVDEQFF.